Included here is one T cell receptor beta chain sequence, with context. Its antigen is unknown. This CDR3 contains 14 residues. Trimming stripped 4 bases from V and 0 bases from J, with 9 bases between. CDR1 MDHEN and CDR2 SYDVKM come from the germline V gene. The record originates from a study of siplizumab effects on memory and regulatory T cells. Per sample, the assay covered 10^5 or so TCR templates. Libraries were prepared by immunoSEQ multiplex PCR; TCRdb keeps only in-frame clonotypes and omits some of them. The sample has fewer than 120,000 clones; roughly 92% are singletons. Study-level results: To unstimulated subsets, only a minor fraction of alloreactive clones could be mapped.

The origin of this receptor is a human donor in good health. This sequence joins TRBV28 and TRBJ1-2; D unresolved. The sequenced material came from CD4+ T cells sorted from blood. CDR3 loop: CASSSPPPNYGYTF. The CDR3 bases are TGTGCCAGCAGTTCTCCCCCTCCTAACTATGGCTACACCTTC.